The rows below give T cell receptor beta chains drawn from one sample of a study of a mutant IDH1 vaccine in newly diagnosed glioma. These TCRs are of unknown antigen specificity. The repertoire was sequenced with immunoSEQ multiplex PCR; TCRdb's copy has only in-frame clones and lacks some. The table has fewer than 45,000 clones, 65% to 80% seen once. The specimen comprised PBMCs, sampled from a glioma patient whose treatment included an IDH1 peptide vaccine. Source of these receptors: a man aged 50 or older with glioma. The CDR3 runs from the conserved cysteine through the conserved F or W. The D gene is left open where the match is weak. The listing skips clone size in some rows; elsewhere it reads once, few, many or a size class.

abundance: few; v_gene: TRBV4-1; d_gene: TRBD1; j_gene: TRBJ1-1; CDR3aa: CASSQLGIHRGDDTEAFF; CDR3nt: TGCGCCAGCAGCCAGTTAGGGATCCACAGGGGAGATGACACTGAAGCTTTCTTT
abundance: -; v_gene: TRBV6-4; d_gene: -; j_gene: TRBJ2-7; CDR3aa: CASSEMAGPYEQYF; CDR3nt: TGTGCCAGCAGTGAGATGGCAGGGCCCTACGAGCAGTACTTC
abundance: -; v_gene: TRBV7-8; d_gene: -; j_gene: TRBJ2-7; CDR3aa: CASSLGEGPTAYEQYF; CDR3nt: TGTGCCAGCAGCCTAGGAGAGGGGCCGACAGCCTACGAGCAGTACTTC
abundance: -; v_gene: TRBV10-1; d_gene: -; j_gene: TRBJ1-2; CDR3aa: CASSAGTYGYTF; CDR3nt: TGCGCCAGCAGTGCAGGGACGTATGGCTACACCTTC
abundance: few; v_gene: TRBV27; d_gene: -; j_gene: TRBJ1-1; CDR3aa: CASSLVGYTEAFF; CDR3nt: TGTGCCAGCAGTTTAGTGGGGTACACTGAAGCTTTCTTT
abundance: large; v_gene: TRBV6-5; d_gene: -; j_gene: TRBJ2-3; CDR3aa: CATPDWGSDTQYF; CDR3nt: TGTGCCACCCCCGACTGGGGATCAGATACGCAGTATTTT
abundance: -; v_gene: TRBV5-1; d_gene: -; j_gene: TRBJ1-1; CDR3aa: CASSSPGRTEAFF; CDR3nt: TGCGCCAGCAGCTCGCCGGGGAGAACTGAAGCTTTCTTT
abundance: -; v_gene: TRBV29-1; d_gene: -; j_gene: TRBJ1-4; CDR3aa: CSVQGQGNEKLFF; CDR3nt: TGCAGCGTGCAGGGTCAGGGTAATGAAAAACTGTTTTTT
abundance: -; v_gene: TRBV19; d_gene: TRBD2; j_gene: TRBJ2-1; CDR3aa: CASSIGTASGNEQFF; CDR3nt: TGTGCCAGTAGTATAGGGACGGCTAGCGGCAATGAGCAGTTCTTC
abundance: -; v_gene: TRBV7-2; d_gene: -; j_gene: TRBJ1-3; CDR3aa: CASSFYSSGNTIYF; CDR3nt: TGTGCCAGCAGCTTTTACAGCTCTGGAAACACCATATATTTT
abundance: few; v_gene: TRBV30; d_gene: TRBD1; j_gene: TRBJ1-5; CDR3aa: CAWRSSFFGTDSNQPQHF; CDR3nt: TGTGCCTGGAGATCCTCTTTCTTCGGGACAGATAGCAATCAGCCCCAGCATTTT
abundance: -; v_gene: TRBV13; d_gene: -; j_gene: TRBJ2-5; CDR3aa: CASSHSETQYF; CDR3nt: TGTGCCAGCAGCCACTCCGAGACCCAGTACTTC
abundance: -; v_gene: TRBV10-3; d_gene: TRBD1; j_gene: TRBJ1-6; CDR3aa: CAISDTRGQGVSPLHF; CDR3nt: TGTGCCATCAGCGATACAAGGGGACAGGGAGTTTCACCCCTCCACTTT
abundance: -; v_gene: TRBV10-3; d_gene: TRBD1; j_gene: TRBJ2-3; CDR3aa: CAISLRPGQSTDTQYF; CDR3nt: TGTGCCATCTCTCTCCGTCCGGGACAGAGCACAGATACGCAGTATTTT
abundance: once; v_gene: TRBV30; d_gene: -; j_gene: TRBJ1-2; CDR3aa: CAWSGGSKYGYTF; CDR3nt: TGTGCCTGGAGTGGTGGATCTAAGTATGGCTACACCTTC
abundance: -; v_gene: TRBV5-1; d_gene: -; j_gene: TRBJ2-3; CDR3aa: CASSSALTDTQYF; CDR3nt: TGCGCCAGCAGTAGCGCCCTCACAGATACGCAGTATTTT
abundance: few; v_gene: TRBV6-5; d_gene: TRBD1; j_gene: TRBJ1-5; CDR3aa: CASSSGTGKYQPQHF; CDR3nt: TGTGCCAGCAGTTCCGGGACAGGGAAGTATCAGCCCCAGCATTTT
abundance: -; v_gene: TRBV19; d_gene: -; j_gene: TRBJ2-5; CDR3aa: CASSIGGFQETQYF; CDR3nt: TGTGCCAGTAGTATAGGAGGCTTCCAAGAGACCCAGTACTTC
abundance: -; v_gene: TRBV5-4; d_gene: -; j_gene: TRBJ2-4; CDR3aa: CASRQQGTKNIQYF; CDR3nt: TGTGCCAGCAGACAGCAGGGCACCAAAAACATTCAGTACTTC
abundance: -; v_gene: TRBV4-1; d_gene: -; j_gene: TRBJ1-1; CDR3aa: CASSQGGATEAFF; CDR3nt: TGCGCCAGCAGCCAAGGAGGGGCCACTGAAGCTTTCTTT
abundance: -; v_gene: TRBV30; d_gene: -; j_gene: TRBJ2-2; CDR3aa: CAWSVKGYGELFF; CDR3nt: TGTGCCTGGAGTGTAAAGGGGTACGGGGAGCTGTTTTTT
abundance: -; v_gene: TRBV30; d_gene: -; j_gene: TRBJ1-2; CDR3aa: CAWSVGEVYGYTF; CDR3nt: TGTGCCTGGAGTGTAGGGGAGGTCTATGGCTACACCTTC
abundance: -; v_gene: TRBV19; d_gene: -; j_gene: TRBJ1-4; CDR3aa: CASSVRVGEKLFF; CDR3nt: TGTGCCAGTAGTGTCAGGGTCGGGGAAAAACTGTTTTTT
abundance: -; v_gene: TRBV4-3; d_gene: -; j_gene: TRBJ1-1; CDR3aa: CASSQDRARPEAFF; CDR3nt: TGCGCCAGCAGCCAAGATCGGGCCCGTCCTGAAGCTTTCTTT
abundance: -; v_gene: TRBV4-3; d_gene: -; j_gene: TRBJ1-2; CDR3aa: CASSQERGADSGYGYTF; CDR3nt: TGCGCCAGCAGCCAAGAAAGGGGCGCGGATTCTGGCTATGGCTACACCTTC
abundance: few; v_gene: TRBV7-9; d_gene: -; j_gene: TRBJ1-1; CDR3aa: CASSILDSLNTEAFF; CDR3nt: TGTGCCAGCAGCATCCTCGACAGCTTGAACACTGAAGCTTTCTTT
abundance: once; v_gene: TRBV29-1; d_gene: TRBD1; j_gene: TRBJ1-2; CDR3aa: CSVEGAGTGGTYGYTF; CDR3nt: TGCAGCGTTGAGGGGGCCGGGACAGGGGGTACCTATGGCTACACCTTC
abundance: -; v_gene: TRBV5-1; d_gene: -; j_gene: TRBJ2-1; CDR3aa: CASSWGVDRNEQFF; CDR3nt: TGCGCCAGCAGCTGGGGGGTGGACAGAAATGAGCAGTTCTTC
abundance: -; v_gene: TRBV7-9; d_gene: -; j_gene: TRBJ2-1; CDR3aa: CASSWEVTGSYNEQFF; CDR3nt: TGTGCCAGCAGCTGGGAGGTGACAGGCTCCTACAATGAGCAGTTCTTC
abundance: -; v_gene: TRBV6-5; d_gene: -; j_gene: TRBJ2-7; CDR3aa: CASSYSLLDEQYF; CDR3nt: TGTGCCAGCAGTTACTCGTTACTGGACGAGCAGTACTTC
abundance: -; v_gene: TRBV5-6; d_gene: -; j_gene: TRBJ2-1; CDR3aa: CASSLLQSSYNEQFF; CDR3nt: TGTGCCAGCAGCTTGTTGCAGAGCTCCTACAATGAGCAGTTCTTC
abundance: -; v_gene: TRBV5-1; d_gene: -; j_gene: TRBJ1-6; CDR3aa: CASSLGSRVGNSPLHF; CDR3nt: TGCGCCAGCAGCTTGGGCTCCAGGGTCGGTAATTCACCCCTCCACTTT
abundance: -; v_gene: TRBV7-8; d_gene: TRBD2; j_gene: TRBJ2-5; CDR3aa: CASSWTRQETQYF; CDR3nt: TGTGCCAGCAGCTGGACTAGACAAGAGACCCAGTACTTC
abundance: -; v_gene: TRBV18; d_gene: -; j_gene: TRBJ1-2; CDR3aa: CASSPPRREDYGYTF; CDR3nt: TGTGCCAGCTCACCACCCCGCAGGGAGGACTATGGCTACACCTTC
abundance: -; v_gene: TRBV27; d_gene: TRBD1; j_gene: TRBJ2-1; CDR3aa: CASSGDRATYNEQFF; CDR3nt: TGTGCCAGCAGTGGGGACAGGGCCACTTACAATGAGCAGTTCTTC
abundance: -; v_gene: TRBV12-2; d_gene: -; j_gene: TRBJ1-1; CDR3aa: CASRFVVVGNTEAFF; CDR3nt: TGTGCAAGTCGCTTTGTGGTAGTGGGGAACACTGAAGCTTTCTTT
abundance: -; v_gene: TRBV4-1; d_gene: -; j_gene: TRBJ2-6; CDR3aa: CASSQEISGANVLTF; CDR3nt: TGCGCCAGCAGCCAAGAAATCTCTGGGGCCAACGTCCTGACTTTC
abundance: -; v_gene: TRBV15; d_gene: -; j_gene: TRBJ1-1; CDR3aa: CATSRFGDITEAFF; CDR3nt: TGTGCCACCAGCCGTTTTGGGGACATCACTGAAGCTTTCTTT
abundance: -; v_gene: TRBV6-6; d_gene: TRBD1; j_gene: TRBJ2-7; CDR3aa: CASSYLGTGGEQYF; CDR3nt: TGTGCCAGCAGTTACCTCGGGACAGGGGGCGAGCAGTACTTC
abundance: -; v_gene: TRBV4-1; d_gene: -; j_gene: TRBJ2-7; CDR3aa: CASSQTGDEQYF; CDR3nt: TGCGCCAGCAGCCAGACTGGCGACGAGCAGTACTTC
abundance: -; v_gene: TRBV29-1; d_gene: -; j_gene: TRBJ2-3; CDR3aa: CSVDEPQGTDTQYF; CDR3nt: TGCAGCGTTGATGAGCCGCAGGGCACAGATACGCAGTATTTT
abundance: -; v_gene: TRBV2; d_gene: TRBD1; j_gene: TRBJ2-1; CDR3aa: CASSLGQGVGGGEQFF; CDR3nt: TGTGCCAGCAGCCTGGGACAGGGGGTGGGTGGCGGTGAGCAGTTCTTC
abundance: -; v_gene: TRBV5-6; d_gene: -; j_gene: TRBJ2-7; CDR3aa: CASSSEGTEYYEQYF; CDR3nt: TGTGCCAGCAGCTCCGAAGGGACGGAATACTACGAGCAGTACTTC
abundance: -; v_gene: TRBV4-1; d_gene: -; j_gene: TRBJ2-1; CDR3aa: CASSPGGSYNEQFF; CDR3nt: TGCGCCAGCAGCCCCGGTGGCTCCTACAATGAGCAGTTCTTC
abundance: once; v_gene: TRBV18; d_gene: -; j_gene: TRBJ2-5; CDR3aa: CASSPAAVKGGETQYF; CDR3nt: TGTGCCAGCTCACCCGCGGCAGTCAAAGGGGGAGAGACCCAGTACTTC
abundance: once; v_gene: TRBV6-5; d_gene: -; j_gene: TRBJ2-1; CDR3aa: CASTPSESSYNEQFF; CDR3nt: TGTGCCAGCACTCCTTCAGAGAGCTCCTACAATGAGCAGTTCTTC
abundance: once; v_gene: TRBV5-1; d_gene: -; j_gene: TRBJ1-2; CDR3aa: CASSIDSKSYTF; CDR3nt: TGCGCCAGCAGCATCGACAGTAAGAGCTACACCTTC
abundance: -; v_gene: TRBV9; d_gene: -; j_gene: TRBJ1-2; CDR3aa: CASSPTQHGYTF; CDR3nt: TGTGCCAGCAGCCCAACTCAGCATGGCTACACCTTC
abundance: -; v_gene: TRBV11-1; d_gene: -; j_gene: TRBJ2-3; CDR3aa: CASSRPGTDTQYF; CDR3nt: TGTGCCAGCAGCCGACCGGGCACAGATACGCAGTATTTT
abundance: -; v_gene: TRBV6-5; d_gene: TRBD2; j_gene: TRBJ2-3; CDR3aa: CASTRGGAADTQYF; CDR3nt: TGTGCCAGCACCCGCGGGGGGGCTGCAGATACGCAGTATTTT
abundance: -; v_gene: TRBV30; d_gene: -; j_gene: TRBJ1-4; CDR3aa: CALRPHQEKLFF; CDR3nt: TGTGCCCTCCGGCCCCATCAAGAAAAACTGTTTTTT